This T cell receptor beta chain comes out of a study of beta chain features in type 1 diabetes. Study context: Patients shared similar age, gender and cell yields with healthy donors.

Isolated RNA was reverse transcribed in full, so expressed TCRB transcripts were sequenced. The method was immunoSEQ multiplex PCR; TCRdb's version includes in-frame clones alone and lacks a portion of them. Among about 150,000 clones, approximately 8.4% were seen once, and the ten largest hold about 0.5%. Whole-study results and caveats: Cells expressing TCR highly could be over-represented by cDNA sequencing. TCRB CDR3s from Type 1 diabetes patients were moderately but significantly shorter in all four CD4+ subsets. Fewer junction insertions and more nucleotide deletions appeared in type 1 diabetes patients. Healthy donors had naive, central memory and Treg TCRB repertoires that appeared less similar than those seen among patients.

V lost 2 bases and J 6 bases, leaving 16 bases between the germline ends. The CDR3 is 15 residues long. Germline CDR1 SGHRS, CDR2 YFSETQ. This clone was seen ten or more times. The antigen is not known. The clonotype comes from a young man with type 1 diabetes. V is TRBV5-1 and J is TRBJ2-3, with D possibly TRBD2 on 5 matching bases. The sequencing input was central memory CD4+ T cells from blood. CDR3 nucleotides: TGCGCCAGCAGCTTAGGACTTCAAAGGTCGGATACGCAGTATTTT. Encoded protein: CASSLGLQRSDTQYF.